Below are 2 T cell receptor beta chains sequenced from a single sample in a study of response to subunit inactivated influenza vaccine (dated by TCRdb to about 2018). Receptor libraries were prepared by RT-PCR. TCRdb records Illumina HiSeq 2500 as the sequencer. Through fastp at Q25 and MiXCR, TCRdb rebuilt clones from the public reads, retaining in-frame beta chains. Identical CDR3 proteins give one entry, which carries the most common genes and DNA. A total of over 450,000 distinct CDR3 sequences appear in this sample, over 10% of them only once. Of the sample, 13% is held by the ten largest clones. According to the study, the label for this sample's time point signals: approximately 47 days after influenza vaccine administration. The source material was PBMCs from blood, sampled roughly 6 weeks after vaccination. The receptor set was obtained from a man aged 45-65 years who received an inactivated influenza vaccine. Donor details come from another sample of the same person, matched by shared clones.

This clonotype was recorded many times. J is TRBJ1-2 and V is TRBV4-1; a possible D gene is TRBD1 (6 bases). The germline CDR1 and CDR2 sequences are MGHRA and YSYEKL. This CDR3 spans 15 amino acids. Between the trimmed V and J ends, which lost 1 base and 8 bases, there was a span of 17 bases. CDR3 loop: CASSQGTNRDGGYTF. The DNA of the CDR3 is TGCGCCAGCAGCCAAGGGACAAACAGGGACGGCGGCTACACCTTC.

The chain joins TRBV6-1 to TRBJ2-5; D may correspond to TRBD1 or TRBD2 (5 bases each). The CDR3 spans 14 residues. From germline, CDR1 is MNHNS and CDR2 SASEGT. V was clipped by 2 bases and J by 2 bases, with 9 bases between them. The CDR3 region has the DNA TGTGCCAGCAGTGAACGGGGCCAACAAGAGACCCAGTACTTC. Translation gives CASSERGQQETQYF.